The rows below give T cell receptor beta chains drawn from one sample of a study of neoadjuvant anti-PD-1 for oral cavity cancer. Profiling relied on immunoSEQ multiplex PCR, and the TCRdb table lists in-frame clones only, not all of them. Here the sample spans over 7,500 clones, about three fifths being singletons. This specimen was PBMCs, taken after nivolumab (anti-PD-1) treatment. These receptors came from a person aged 35-80 years with oral cavity squamous cell carcinoma. Both conserved end residues are part of each CDR3. A D gene is named only where the DNA matches it firmly. Rows give clone size only sometimes, using once, few, many, or a class for an expanded clone.

TRBV5-1	NA	TRBD1	TRBJ1-2	TGCGCCAGCAGCTTGGGGGGGACAGGCCAACGAAACTATGGCTACACCTTC	CASSLGGTGQRNYGYTF
TRBV27	NA	NA	TRBJ1-2	TGTGCCAGCAGTTCAGGGTGGGCAGGCTACACCTTC	CASSSGWAGYTF
TRBV19	NA	TRBD2	TRBJ2-1	TGTGCCAGTAGTATCCTAGCGGGCACCTACAATGAGCAGTTCTTC	CASSILAGTYNEQFF
TRBV14	NA	NA	TRBJ1-1	TGTGCCAGCAGCCAAGATAACCGACGGCCTAACACTGAAGCTTTCTTT	CASSQDNRRPNTEAFF
TRBV28	NA	TRBD1	TRBJ1-2	TGTGCCAGCAGGAAGGGGACAGGAGCACTATCTGGCTACACCTTC	CASRKGTGALSGYTF
TRBV2	NA	NA	TRBJ2-6	TGTGCCAGCAGTGCTTGGCGGGCGGGGGCCAACGTCCTGACTTTC	CASSAWRAGANVLTF
TRBV7-9	NA	NA	TRBJ1-2	TGTGCCAGCAGCCCAGGAGGGAGAGACTATGGCTACACCTTC	CASSPGGRDYGYTF
TRBV2	NA	TRBD1	TRBJ2-7	TGTGCCAGCAAGACGACAGGGGGACTCGAGCAGTACTTC	CASKTTGGLEQYF
TRBV7-2	few	NA	TRBJ1-3	TGTGCCAGCAGCTTAGGTTTAGTCTACTCTGGAAACACCATATATTTT	CASSLGLVYSGNTIYF
TRBV7-6	large	NA	TRBJ1-1	TGTGCCAGCAGCTCGAAAGTTAGGTACATGAACACTGAAGCTTTCTTT	CASSSKVRYMNTEAFF